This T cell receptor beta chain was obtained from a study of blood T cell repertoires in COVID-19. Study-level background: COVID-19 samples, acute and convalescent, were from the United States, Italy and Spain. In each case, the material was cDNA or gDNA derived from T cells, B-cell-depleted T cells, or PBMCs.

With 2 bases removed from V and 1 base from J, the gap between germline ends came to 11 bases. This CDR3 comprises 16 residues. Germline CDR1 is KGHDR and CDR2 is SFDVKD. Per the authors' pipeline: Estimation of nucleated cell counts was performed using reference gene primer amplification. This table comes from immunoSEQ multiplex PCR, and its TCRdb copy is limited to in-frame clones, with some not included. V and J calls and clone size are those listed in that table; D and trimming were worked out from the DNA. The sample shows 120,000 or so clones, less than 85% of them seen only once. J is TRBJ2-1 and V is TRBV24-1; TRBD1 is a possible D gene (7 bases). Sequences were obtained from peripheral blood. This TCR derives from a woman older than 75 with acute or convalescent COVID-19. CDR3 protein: CATSDWQGGSYNEQFF. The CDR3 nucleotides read TGTGCCACCAGTGATTGGCAGGGGGGTTCCTACAATGAGCAGTTCTTC.